The rows below give T cell receptor beta chains drawn from one sample of a study of T cell responses to AZD1222 COVID-19 vaccine. Sequenced by immunoSEQ multiplex PCR; TCRdb stores in-frame clones only, minus some. The sample contains 100,000 to 150,000 clones, under 95% of which appear only once. The material sequenced was peripheral blood, taken on day 0 of AZD1222 vaccination. The receptors stem from an adult in good health. Both conserved end residues are part of each CDR3. Each record gives: J gene, V gene, CDR3 length, D gene, clone size, CDR3 DNA, CDR3 protein. A D gene is named only where the DNA matches it firmly. Expanded clones are given a class, and other clones once, few, many or no size at all.

>TRBJ1-2|TRBV9|11|-|-
TGTGCCAGCAGCTCCCACTATGGCTACACCTTC
CASSSHYGYTF
>TRBJ1-2|TRBV5-8|14|-|once
TGTGCCAGCAGCTCAATCAGGAGACCCTATGGCTACACCTTC
CASSSIRRPYGYTF
>TRBJ2-7|TRBV27|14|-|once
TGTGCCAGCAGTTTATCAGGGGAAAGGTACGAGCAGTACTTC
CASSLSGERYEQYF
>TRBJ2-1|TRBV29-1|10|-|-
TGCAGCGTTCGGTACAATGAGCAGTTCTTC
CSVRYNEQFF
>TRBJ1-5|TRBV7-8|15|TRBD1|-
TGTGCCAGCAGCAAGACAGGGGAATACAATCAGCCCCAGCATTTT
CASSKTGEYNQPQHF
>TRBJ1-1|TRBV5-1|18|-|-
TGCGCCAGCAGCTTACCCCGGGGTGGGGCGATGAAGAACACTGAAGCTTTCTTT
CASSLPRGGAMKNTEAFF
>TRBJ1-4|TRBV20-1|14|-|-
TGCAGTGCTAGTGCCATTCTCGAGGGTGAAAAACTGTTTTTT
CSASAILEGEKLFF
>TRBJ1-1|TRBV28|11|-|-
TGTGCCAGCAGAAGAAGGGGTTTTGCTTTCTTT
CASRRRGFAFF
>TRBJ1-5|TRBV6-2/TRBV6-3|14|-|-
TGTGCCAGCAGTTACTCGGGACCCAATCAGCCCCAGCATTTT
CASSYSGPNQPQHF
>TRBJ1-2|TRBV13|15|-|-
TGTGCCAGCAGCTCCCTCCCGCAGGCGGGCTATGGCTACACCTTC
CASSSLPQAGYGYTF
>TRBJ1-4|TRBV28|14|TRBD1|-
TGTGCCAGCAGTGTGCCGGGACAGGGTGTTCGACTGTTTTTT
CASSVPGQGVRLFF
>TRBJ1-3|TRBV5-1|14|-|-
TGCGCCAGCAGCCTAGGGGGATCGGGAAACACCATATATTTT
CASSLGGSGNTIYF
>TRBJ1-2|TRBV27|16|-|-
TGTGCCAGCACCCCTAATCGCTACGGGAATGTCGGTGGCTACACCTTC
CASTPNRYGNVGGYTF
>TRBJ1-6|TRBV6-9|17|-|-
TGTGCCAGCAGTTATCCGGACGGGAGCTCCTATAATTCACCCCTCCACTTT
CASSYPDGSSYNSPLHF
>TRBJ1-2|TRBV6-6|15|TRBD1|-
TGTGCCAGCAGTTACACCCACCGGACAGGGAATGGCTACACCTTC
CASSYTHRTGNGYTF
>TRBJ1-5|TRBV18|14|-|once
TGTGCCAGCTCACCTTCGTATAGCAATCAGCCCCAGCATTTT
CASSPSYSNQPQHF
>TRBJ2-1|TRBV7-3|13|TRBD2|-
TGTGCCAGCAGCTTAACGGGAGGGCCTGAGCAGTTCTTC
CASSLTGGPEQFF
>TRBJ1-3|TRBV9|12|-|-
TGTGCCAGCAGCGTCCAAGGAAACACCATATATTTT
CASSVQGNTIYF
>TRBJ1-5|TRBV30|13|-|-
TGTGCCTGGAGTTCGGCAGGGGATCAGCCCCAGCATTTT
CAWSSAGDQPQHF
>TRBJ1-1|TRBV5-8|15|-|-
TGTGCCAGCAAAAGGTCCGCAGGCTTGAACACTGAAGCTTTCTTT
CASKRSAGLNTEAFF
>TRBJ1-1|TRBV27|12|-|-
TGTGCCAGCAGCGCCAGGAACACTGAAGCTTTCTTT
CASSARNTEAFF
>TRBJ1-4|TRBV5-1|14|TRBD1|-
TGCGCCAGCAGCTTGGAGACAGGGGCTGAAAAACTGTTTTTT
CASSLETGAEKLFF
>TRBJ1-2|TRBV28|16|-|-
TGTGCCAGCAGCCGAGGAATATCTGGGCCCAGGGATGGCTACACCTTC
CASSRGISGPRDGYTF
>TRBJ1-1|TRBV12-3/TRBV12-4|12|-|-
TGTGCCAGCAGAGTGTTGAACACTGAAGCTTTCTTT
CASRVLNTEAFF
>TRBJ1-4|TRBV6-1|15|TRBD1|-
TGTGCCAGCAGTGAATGGGGACAGGGAATTGAAAAACTGTTTTTT
CASSEWGQGIEKLFF
>TRBJ1-1|TRBV29-1|15|-|-
TGCAGCGTTGTGCCTCAGGGACACGGCGTCGCTGAAGCTTTCTTT
CSVVPQGHGVAEAFF
>TRBJ1-1|TRBV6-2/TRBV6-3|13|-|once
TGTGCCAGCAGTTACCGGGACAACACTGAAGCTTTCTTT
CASSYRDNTEAFF
>TRBJ1-5|TRBV9|15|-|-
TGTGCCAGCAGCGTAGCTCCGGGAGTTAATCAGCCCCAGCATTTT
CASSVAPGVNQPQHF
>TRBJ1-3|TRBV29-1|16|-|-
TGCAGCGTTGTCACAGGGAGTGCAGGGGCTGGAAACACCATATATTTT
CSVVTGSAGAGNTIYF
>TRBJ2-7|TRBV5-1|14|-|-
TGCGCCAGCAGCTTCCGGGACTCCGGGCGGGAGCAGTACTTC
CASSFRDSGREQYF
>TRBJ1-5|TRBV28|15|TRBD1|-
TGTGCCAGCAGCAGAACAGGGGGCCTCAATCAGCCCCAGCATTTT
CASSRTGGLNQPQHF
>TRBJ2-5|TRBV5-6|15|TRBD2|-
TGTGCCAGCAGCTTGCGGGGGGGAAGTCAAGAGACCCAGTACTTC
CASSLRGGSQETQYF
>TRBJ2-1|TRBV24-1|17|-|once
TGTGCCACCAGTGATTTTCGGTCGAGCGGTATGGACAATGAGCAGTTCTTC
CATSDFRSSGMDNEQFF
>TRBJ1-5|TRBV6-5|15|TRBD1|-
TGTGCCAGCCGTAGGGGCAGGGGGCAGGAACAGCCCCAGCATTTT
CASRRGRGQEQPQHF
>TRBJ2-3|TRBV9|16|TRBD2|-
TGTGCCAGCAGCGTAGCAGCGGGAGGCTTCACAGATACGCAGTATTTT
CASSVAAGGFTDTQYF
>TRBJ2-7|TRBV29-1|12|-|-
TGCAGCGTGGGGGAACCAACCTACGAGCAGTACTTC
CSVGEPTYEQYF
>TRBJ1-4|TRBV7-9|17|TRBD1|-
TGTGCCAGCAGCTTAGGGGAATACAGGGGGCGCGATGAAAAACTGTTTTTT
CASSLGEYRGRDEKLFF
>TRBJ1-4|TRBV14|13|-|-
TGTGCCAGCAGCCAAGATCGGTGGGGAAAACTGTTTTTT
CASSQDRWGKLFF
>TRBJ1-1|TRBV28|15|TRBD1|-
TGTGCCAGCAGTCCCGACAGGGCAGGGAACACTGAAGCTTTCTTT
CASSPDRAGNTEAFF
>TRBJ2-3|TRBV14|13|-|-
TGTGCCAGCAGCCCACTAGCAGCGGATACGCAGTATTTT
CASSPLAADTQYF
>TRBJ1-5|TRBV13|16|-|-
TGTGCCAGCAGCAAGGGAGGATCGGGAATCAATCAGCCCCAGCATTTT
CASSKGGSGINQPQHF
>TRBJ2-1|TRBV2|16|TRBD2|-
TGTGCCAGCAGTTTACTAGCGGGAGGCCTCGGGAATGAGCAGTTCTTC
CASSLLAGGLGNEQFF
>TRBJ2-3|TRBV3-1/TRBV3-2|20|TRBD2|few
TGTGCCAGCAGCCAAGATGGAATTGGGAGACTAGCGGCTAGCACAGATACGCAGTATTTT
CASSQDGIGRLAASTDTQYF
>TRBJ1-3|TRBV29-1|14|-|few
TGCAGCGTTTCACTCGGTTCTTCCGGAAACACCATATATTTT
CSVSLGSSGNTIYF
>TRBJ2-5|TRBV13|13|-|-
TGTGCCAGCAGCTCACAGGGTTATGGGACCCAGTACTTC
CASSSQGYGTQYF
>TRBJ2-2|TRBV5-6|12|-|once
TGTGCCAGCAGCCTCGCGGCCGGGGAGCTGTTTTTT
CASSLAAGELFF
>TRBJ2-7|TRBV11-2|15|TRBD1|-
TGTGCCAGCAGCGCACCCGGGACAGGGATCTACGAGCAGTACTTC
CASSAPGTGIYEQYF
>TRBJ2-3|TRBV5-1|15|-|once
TGCGCCAGCAGCTTCGGGATCCCTAGCACAGATACGCAGTATTTT
CASSFGIPSTDTQYF
>TRBJ1-6|TRBV11-2|15|-|-
TGTGCCAGCAGCTTAGTATCAGGTTATAATTCACCCCTCCACTTT
CASSLVSGYNSPLHF
>TRBJ2-7|TRBV27|16|-|-
TGTGCCAGCAGTTTAAGATCCGCTGGGAGCTCCTACGAGCAGTACTTC
CASSLRSAGSSYEQYF
>TRBJ1-6|TRBV12-3/TRBV12-4|12|-|-
TGTGCCAGCAGCTTCTTTAATTCACCCCTCCACTTT
CASSFFNSPLHF
>TRBJ1-3|TRBV5-6|15|-|-
TGTGCCAGCAGCCCGGGATTTATCTGGAGGAACACCATATATTTT
CASSPGFIWRNTIYF
>TRBJ1-1|TRBV6-5|15|-|-
TGTGCCAGCACAAATCCGGGCAGGGTAAGAGCTGAAGCTTTCTTT
CASTNPGRVRAEAFF
>TRBJ1-1|TRBV29-1|13|TRBD1|-
TGCAGCGTTAAGGGACAGCAGAACACTGAAGCTTTCTTT
CSVKGQQNTEAFF
>TRBJ1-3|TRBV10-3|13|-|-
TGTGCCATCAGTGGGGCTCATGGAAACACCATATATTTT
CAISGAHGNTIYF
>TRBJ2-2|TRBV30|16|TRBD2|-
TGTGCCTGGAGTGTACTGGGGACTAGCGGAACCGGGGAGCTGTTTTTT
CAWSVLGTSGTGELFF
>TRBJ1-3|TRBV3-1/TRBV3-2|16|-|-
TGTGCCAGCAGCCAAGATCCCCGGTGGACTGGAAACACCATATATTTT
CASSQDPRWTGNTIYF
>TRBJ1-2|TRBV6-5|13|-|-
TGTGCCAGTCGAGCAGGGACGAACTATGGCTACACCTTC
CASRAGTNYGYTF
>TRBJ1-2|TRBV6-5|13|TRBD1|-
TGTGCCAGCAGCGCGGGACAGAAGTATGGCTACACCTTC
CASSAGQKYGYTF
>TRBJ2-7|TRBV29-1|14|TRBD1|once
TGCAGCGTCCCAAGACAGGGGAAGTCCTACGAGCAGTACTTC
CSVPRQGKSYEQYF